Listed here are 20 T cell receptor beta chains from one sample, sequenced in a study of cytomegalovirus exposure and HLA in healthy donors. PCR used 60 Vbeta primers and 13 Jbeta primers. The table came from immunoSEQ multiplex PCR; TCRdb's copy has only in-frame clones and leaves some out. The table lists about 97,000 clones, under 85% of them singletons, with about 1.9% in the top ten. The sample taken for sequencing was PBMCs. The receptors stem from a woman aged 40 to 49 in good health and CMV-seronegative.

The chain has TRBV27 and TRBJ2-7; a weak D match, TRBD2 (7 bases). Trimming removed 1 base at V and 6 bases at J, with 22 bases between. Germline lookup yields CDR1 MNHEY and CDR2 SMNVEV (reference sequence). This CDR3 is 17 amino acids long. CDR3 bases: TGTGCCAGCAGTTTATGGGGCGGGCGGGGGAAGGGGGGCGAGCAGTACTTC. It translates to CASSLWGGRGKGGEQYF.

The chain joins TRBV9 to TRBJ2-2; possibly TRBD2 for D (7 bases). The CDR3 totals 18 residues. Per the germline V gene, CDR1 is SGDLS and CDR2 is YYNGEE. V was cut by 0 bases and J by 4 bases, with 19 bases left in between. The CDR3 region has the DNA TGTGCCAGCAGCGTAGCTTTGGGGGGGGCACCCGGCACCGGGGAGCTGTTTTTT. It specifies CASSVALGGAPGTGELFF.

The gene calls are TRBV19 and TRBJ2-7; the D is unclear. The CDR3 runs 14 residues. Germline V gene sequence: CDR1 LNHDA, CDR2 SQIVND (reference sequence). Trimming stripped 8 bases from V and 3 bases from J, with 17 bases between. CDR3 in DNA: TGTGCCAGTGCACCCCAAGACATTCTCTACGAGCAGTACTTC. Its protein product is CASAPQDILYEQYF. Using reference TRBV19 and TRBJ2-7 for the parts outside the CDR3, the full variable domain is DGGITQSPKYLFRKEGQNVTLSCEQNLNHDAMYWYRQDPGQGLRLIYYSQIVNDFQKGDIAEGYSVSREKKESFPLTVTSAQKNPTAFYLCASAPQDILYEQYFGPGTRLTVT.

The chain joins TRBV7-9 to TRBJ1-1; the match to TRBD1 covers 8 bases. V gave up 5 bases and J gave up 0 bases; unmatched junction bases: 5. The CDR3 contains 15 residues. Germline V gene lookup returns CDR1 SEHNR and CDR2 FQNEAQ (reference sequence). The chain's CDR3 is CASSKRGQVNTEAFF. The CDR3 DNA is TGTGCCAGCAGCAAAAGGGGACAGGTGAACACTGAAGCTTTCTTT. Drawing the rest from reference TRBV7-9 and TRBJ1-1, the complete variable domain is DTGVSQNPRHKITKRGQNVTFRCDPISEHNRLYWYRQTLGQGPEFLTYFQNEAQLEKSRLLSDRFSAERPKGSFSTLEIQRTEQGDSAMYLCASSKRGQVNTEAFFGQGTRLTVV.

The chain joins TRBV10-1 to TRBJ1-1; D is perhaps TRBD1 (5 bases). Trimming took off 2 bases at V and 0 bases at J, with 10 bases between the two ends. Germline CDR1 WNHNN, CDR2 SYGVQD (reference sequence). The CDR3 runs to 15 residues. The DNA for the CDR3 is TGCGCCAGCAGTGAGGGGGGGGGAATGAACACTGAAGCTTTCTTT. Its protein is CASSEGGGMNTEAFF.

The rearrangement joins TRBV25-1 to TRBJ2-3, with a tentative D call TRBD2 (5 bases). This CDR3 spans 15 amino acids. The germline V and J ends were trimmed by 4 bases and 2 bases, with 13 bases remaining between them. Germline-derived CDR1 and CDR2 are MGHDK and SYGVNS. The CDR3 here is CASSVRGALTDTQYF. The CDR3 bases are TGTGCCAGCAGTGTCCGGGGAGCCCTCACAGATACGCAGTATTTT.

This clone was seen once. The junction departs from germline at one end; a sequencing error may be responsible. This chain connects TRBV7-9 to TRBJ2-5; D perhaps matches TRBD1 (5 bases). The CDR3 totals 16 residues. Germline-derived CDR1 and CDR2 are SEHNR and FQNEAQ (reference sequence). The CDR3 is CASSSMSTAEQGTQYF. CDR3 in DNA: TGTGCCAGCAGCAGTATGTCGACAGCCGAACAAGGGACCCAGTACTTC.

This clone was picked up a small number of times. CDR3 loop: CASSDLPGGSGADTQYF. CDR3 DNA sequence: TGTGCCAGCAGTGACCTCCCGGGTGGGAGTGGTGCAGATACGCAGTATTTT. This chain connects TRBV25-1 to TRBJ2-3, with a possible D match to TRBD2 (5 bases). The CDR3 totals 17 residues. Trimming removed 3 bases at V and 4 bases at J, with 20 bases between. Germline V gene sequence: CDR1 MGHDK, CDR2 SYGVNS.

This chain joins TRBV11-3 and TRBJ2-7; D is perhaps TRBD2 (5 bases). Trimming left V 0 bases short and J 2 bases short, with 11 bases between. Germline assignment: CDR1 SGHNT and CDR2 YENEEA. This CDR3 comprises 15 residues. The DNA of the CDR3 is TGTGCCAGCAGCTTAGATGGCGGTAGCGCCTACGAGCAGTACTTC. Translation: CASSLDGGSAYEQYF.

The V call is TRBV6-5, the J call TRBJ1-2; 8 bases agree with TRBD1. Germline V gene sequence: CDR1 MNHEY, CDR2 SVGAGI. The CDR3 has 15 amino acids. Trimming cost V 5 bases and J 3 bases; bases outside gene matches: 8. The DNA of the CDR3 is TGTGCCAGCAGTCCCGGACAGGGTATCCACTATGGCTACACCTTC. Protein sequence: CASSPGQGIHYGYTF.

The chain recombines TRBV7-3 with TRBJ2-1; D is possibly TRBD2 (6 bases). There are 16 residues in the CDR3. Germline V lookup: CDR1 SGHTA, CDR2 FQGTGA. V lost 6 bases and J 0 bases, leaving 15 bases between the germline ends. CDR3 sequence reads: CASSLTAGSSYNEQFF. The DNA for the CDR3 is TGTGCCAGCAGTTTGACCGCGGGGAGCTCCTACAATGAGCAGTTCTTC.

Concerning this clone itself: A junction boundary mismatches the germline segment, possibly from a read error. The chain uses TRBV7-9 and TRBJ1-1, with a tentative D call TRBD1 (6 bases). The germline V gene has CDR1 SEHNR and CDR2 FQNEAQ (reference sequence). The length of the CDR3 is 13 residues. CDR3 in DNA: TGTTCCAGCAGCGCCCAGGGGTACACTGAAGCTTTCTTT. Translating gives CSSSAQGYTEAFF.

This sequence joins TRBV23-1 and TRBJ1-2; 9 bases map to TRBD1. Being an ORF, TRBV23-1 has a function that is uncertain. With V trimmed by 0 bases and J by 6 bases, 5 bases remained unmatched. The CDR3 is 15 amino acids. CDR3 in DNA: TGCGCCAGCAGTCAATCGGGGGACAGGGACCATGGCTACACCTTC. This encodes CASSQSGDRDHGYTF.

The V and J genes are TRBV9 and TRBJ2-2; a possible D gene is TRBD2 (5 bases). This CDR3 is 15 amino acids long. Trimming shortened V by 4 bases and J by 1 base, and 11 bases separated the two germline ends. Germline values: CDR1 SGDLS, CDR2 YYNGEE. For the CDR3, the DNA is TGTGCCAGCAGCCCTAGCCGAATGAACACCGGGGAGCTGTTTTTT. It encodes CASSPSRMNTGELFF.

The V gene is TRBV5-4, the J gene TRBJ2-5, with no clear D. V was pared by 0 bases and J by 5 bases, with 8 bases between. The CDR3 covers 13 residues. The germline CDR1 and CDR2 sequences are SGHNT and YYREEE (reference sequence). Written as DNA, the CDR3 is TGTGCCAGCAGCTTGGAGCAGAGGGAGACCCAGTACTTC. This codes for CASSLEQRETQYF. Full variable domain (missing parts from reference TRBV5-4 and TRBJ2-5): ETGVTQSPTHLIKTRGQQVTLRCSSQSGHNTVSWYQQALGQGPQFIFQYYREEENGRGNFPPRFSGLQFPNYSSELNVNALELDDSALYLCASSLEQRETQYFGPGTRLLVL.

The CDR3 loop reads CASSFLTLSGGAEYF. CDR3 nucleotides: TGTGCCAGCAGCTTTTTGACCCTTAGCGGGGGCGCGGAGTATTTT. The chain employs TRBV7-9 and TRBJ2-3; 9 bases line up with TRBD2. CDR3 size: 15 residues. With 3 bases clipped from V and 13 bases from J, the junction kept 14 bases outside the gene matches. Germline values: CDR1 SEHNR, CDR2 FQNEAQ (reference sequence). The entire variable domain, with the rest obtained from reference TRBV7-9 and TRBJ2-3, is as follows: DTGVSQNPRHKITKRGQNVTFRCDPISEHNRLYWYRQTLGQGPEFLTYFQNEAQLEKSRLLSDRFSAERPKGSFSTLEIQRTEQGDSAMYLCASSFLTLSGGAEYFGPGTRLTVL.

J is TRBJ2-5 and V is TRBV5-1, with TRBD2 matching over 13 bases. CDR1 is SGHRS and CDR2 is YFSETQ in the germline V gene. V gave up 8 bases and J gave up 6 bases; unmatched junction bases: 7. The CDR3 sequence is 14 residues long. The CDR3 loop reads CASSGTSGTQTQYF. CDR3 nucleotides: TGCGCCAGTTCCGGGACTAGCGGGACGCAGACCCAGTACTTC.

The chain employs TRBV25-1 and TRBJ1-4, with TRBD1 matching 8 bases. The CDR3 length is 15 residues. The germline CDR1 and CDR2 sequences are MGHDK and SYGVNS. V lost 5 bases to trimming and J lost 6 bases; unmatched junction nucleotides: 8. Here the CDR3 DNA reads TGTGCCAGCAGTTCATTCCCGGGACAGGATGAAAAACTGTTTTTT. Protein sequence: CASSSFPGQDEKLFF.

The chain combines TRBV7-9 with TRBJ2-2, with TRBD2 matching 14 bases. CDR1 and CDR2 (germline): SEHNR, FQNEAQ (reference sequence). V shed 6 bases, J shed 4 bases, and the junction held 10 bases outside the gene matches. The CDR3 has 18 residues. This CDR3 reads CASRPRLAGGPVTGELFF. DNA of the CDR3: TGTGCCAGCAGACCCAGACTAGCGGGAGGGCCTGTCACCGGGGAGCTGTTTTTT.

The gene calls are TRBV7-9 and TRBJ2-5; D is ambiguous. Trimming cost V 2 bases and J 1 base, with 5 bases left between them. Germline V lookup: CDR1 SEHNR, CDR2 FQNEAQ (reference sequence). CDR3 length: 13 residues. The CDR3 region has the DNA TGTGCCAGCAGCTTATGGCCCCAAGAGACCCAGTACTTC. It specifies CASSLWPQETQYF. Variable domain in full (rest from reference TRBV7-9 and TRBJ2-5): DTGVSQNPRHKITKRGQNVTFRCDPISEHNRLYWYRQTLGQGPEFLTYFQNEAQLEKSRLLSDRFSAERPKGSFSTLEIQRTEQGDSAMYLCASSLWPQETQYFGPGTRLLVL.